This entry lists 14 T cell receptor beta chains sequenced from one sample in a study of T-cell memory formation after mild COVID-19. TCRdb reprocessed the 5' RACE reads via MiXCR and lists one record per CDR3 protein. The sample yields about 620,000 distinct CDR3 sequences, about 20% seen once. Material: PBMCs or a T cell subset sorted from them (not recorded which). Receptor source: an adult woman who had mild COVID-19 (a few samples of this study predate the infection). Cell type and time point are not known.

J is TRBJ1-1 and V is TRBV20-1, with D unclear. The CDR3 loop spans 16 amino acids. Trimming removed 0 bases at V and 0 bases at J, with 14 bases between. The V gene's germline CDR1 is DFQATT and CDR2 SNEGSKA (reference sequence). Written as DNA, the CDR3 is TGCAGTGCTAGAGATAAGACAAGAGCAATGAACACTGAAGCTTTCTTT. Protein: CSARDKTRAMNTEAFF.

This clonotype was observed a handful of times. The DNA for the CDR3 is TGCGCCAGCAGCTTGGGACAGGAACTATACGAGCAGTACTTC. Its translation: CASSLGQELYEQYF. V usage is TRBV5-1 and J usage is TRBJ2-7; a weak D match, TRBD1 (6 bases). The CDR3 totals 14 residues. Trimming pared 0 bases from V and 4 bases from J, leaving 11 bases between. Germline CDR1 SGHRS, CDR2 YFSETQ.

This clonotype was seen more than once but under ten times. V is TRBV27 and J is TRBJ2-7; possible D gene TRBD2, 6 bases. CDR1 and CDR2 from the germline V gene are MNHEY and SMNVEV (reference sequence). The CDR3 totals 17 residues. The V gene lost 2 bases and the J gene lost 4 bases, with 21 bases spanning the gap. The CDR3 region is CASSLGDGTPKGYEQYF. Written as DNA, the CDR3 is TGTGCCAGCAGTTTAGGGGACGGGACTCCGAAGGGATACGAGCAGTACTTC.

There are a few counts of this clonotype. The J gene is TRBJ1-1, the V gene TRBV19, with 7 bases that match TRBD1. The CDR3 spans 17 residues. Per the germline V gene, CDR1 is LNHDA and CDR2 is SQIVND (reference sequence). J lost 2 bases, V lost 7 bases, and 16 bases had no gene match. The CDR3 spells CASIPRDRQPYNTEAFF. Written as DNA, the CDR3 is TGTGCCAGTATCCCCAGGGACAGACAACCGTATAACACTGAAGCTTTCTTT.

This clonotype was seen a handful of times. V usage is TRBV7-3 and J usage is TRBJ2-2, with 8 bases lining up with TRBD2. CDR1 and CDR2 (germline): SGHTA, FQGTGA. The ends lost 5 bases at V and 2 bases at J; junction bases unmatched: 10. The CDR3 runs 17 residues. The CDR3: CASSPEGRGVNTGELFF. In nucleotides, the CDR3 is TGTGCCAGCAGCCCCGAGGGGCGGGGGGTCAACACCGGGGAGCTGTTTTTT.

The genes are TRBV30 and TRBJ2-1; D unclear. The CDR3 consists of 14 residues. CDR1 and CDR2 (germline): GTSNPN, SVGIG (reference sequence). Trimming left V 1 base short and J 4 bases short, with 11 bases between. CDR3 sequence: CAWSETLEYNEQFF. CDR3 bases: TGTGCCTGGAGTGAGACCCTCGAGTACAATGAGCAGTTCTTC.

The chain's CDR3 is CASSPLGGVGEQYF. The CDR3 DNA sequence: TGTGCCAGCAGTCCCCTCGGGGGAGTAGGCGAGCAGTACTTC. The chain uses TRBV6-5 and TRBJ2-7, with D possibly matching TRBD2 (6 bases). In germline, CDR1 is MNHEY, CDR2 SVGAGI. V was shortened by 5 bases and J by 6 bases, with 17 bases between the two germline ends. The CDR3 runs to 14 residues.

This rearrangement joins TRBV20-1 to TRBJ2-2; D may be TRBD1 (6 bases). V gave up 1 base and J gave up 3 bases, with 18 bases separating them. Germline loops: CDR1 DFQATT, CDR2 SNEGSKA (reference sequence). The CDR3 spans 17 residues. Here the CDR3 DNA reads TGCAGTGCTAGAGGCGCCACAGGGTCGAGCCACACCGGGGAGCTGTTTTTT. Amino acid sequence: CSARGATGSSHTGELFF.

This rearrangement joins TRBV7-2 to TRBJ2-7, with D perhaps TRBD2 (6 bases). Trimming took off 1 base at V and 4 bases at J, with 11 bases between the two ends. CDR1 is SGHTA and CDR2 is FQGNSA in the germline V gene. The CDR3 runs to 14 residues. This CDR3 is CASSLVAGNYEQYF. CDR3 nucleotides: TGTGCCAGCAGCTTAGTGGCGGGAAATTACGAGCAGTACTTC.

This clonotype was seen ten or more times. The chain carries TRBV6-5 and TRBJ2-7; 8 bases are a match to TRBD1. V lost 5 bases and J lost 3; bases outside the gene matches: 9. Per germline, CDR1 MNHEY and CDR2 SVGAGI. The CDR3 consists of 15 residues. The CDR3 nucleotides read TGTGCCAGCAGTCCCTCCCTCGACAGGGGCTACGAGCAGTACTTC. Protein: CASSPSLDRGYEQYF.

The chain couples TRBV6-2 or TRBV6-3 to TRBJ2-2; no firm D call. The germline CDR1 and CDR2 sequences are MNHEY and SVGEGT. V was trimmed by 4 bases and J by 4 bases, leaving 13 bases between them. CDR3 length: 15 amino acids. CDR3 sequence: CASSFFESGTGELFF. As DNA, the CDR3 is TGTGCCAGCAGTTTTTTTGAGTCTGGCACCGGGGAGCTGTTTTTT.

The chain uses TRBV12-3 or TRBV12-4 and TRBJ1-1, with a tentative D call TRBD1 (5 bases). The CDR3 totals 14 residues. Between the trimmed V and J ends, which lost 3 bases and 4 bases, there was a span of 12 bases. CDR3 amino acids: CASSLLGRGTEAFF. CDR3 nucleotide sequence: TGTGCCAGCAGTTTGCTGGGGCGCGGCACTGAAGCTTTCTTT.

The genes are TRBV6-2 or TRBV6-3 and TRBJ2-5; 8 bases agree with TRBD2. The V gene's germline CDR1 is MNHEY and CDR2 SVGEGT. CDR3 size: 16 residues. V lost 6 bases to trimming and J lost 4 bases; unmatched junction nucleotides: 13. This chain's CDR3 is CASSIGLAGRGETQYF. The CDR3 coding sequence is TGTGCCAGCAGCATCGGACTAGCCGGGAGGGGAGAGACCCAGTACTTC.

The rearrangement links TRBV18 to TRBJ2-1, with TRBD1 matching over 7 bases. Germline-derived CDR1 and CDR2 are KGHSH and LQKENI. Trimming took 6 bases from V and 8 from J; bases not matched to a gene: 16. The CDR3 length is 16 residues. In DNA form, the CDR3 reads TGTGCCAGCTCCCGTGGGCGGACAGGAGGAATCTATGAGCAGTTCTTC. Amino acids: CASSRGRTGGIYEQFF.